This T cell receptor beta chain was recovered during a study of blood T cell repertoires in COVID-19 (TCRdb year 2020). Describing the broader study: Samples covering the acute and convalescent phases of COVID-19 were provided by collaborators in the United States, Italy and Spain. The material from the prospective study consisted of cDNA or gDNA derived from T cells, B-cell-depleted T cells, or PBMCs. Deeply sampled blood TCRbeta repertoires from subjects exposed to, actively infected with, or recovered from COVID-19 were included in the dataset. A freely available public database, intended as a resource for researchers studying the immune response to SARS-CoV-2, is where the repertoires were released. Samples were obtained from the ongoing ImmuneRACE study (first 160 participants) and from over 1,000 subjects provided by 6 global collaborators. The sample metadata nearly always contained a de-identified subject ID, COVID-19 status, age in years and sex. Where available, HLA class I and class II types were obtained from metadata supplied by the sample provider rather than from assay-based typing.

Concerning this clone: This clone's antigen is unknown. No clone much larger than this one lies a single base away; base qualities are absent.

At one collaborating source in Seattle, patients were enrolled during active infection and were followed longitudinally through the course of disease. Collaborating institutions collected whole blood in K2EDTA tubes following their own protocols. Collaborator samples were shipped for TCRbeta analysis as frozen whole blood, isolated PBMCs, or DNA extracted from either sample type. Overall study results and their limits: Clinical and demographic metadata were provided uncurated, with the amount varying by source and participant.

The immunoSEQ Assay, a bias-controlled multiplex PCR, was used to amplify TCRbeta CDR3 regions from genomic DNA. On the study's bioinformatics: Within the assay, amplification of reference gene primers was used to estimate how many nucleated cells each sample contained. To quantify the absolute abundance of each unique TCRbeta CDR3 rearrangement, sequence reads were collapsed and filtered. For each sample, productive Simpson clonality was calculated as the square root of Simpson's diversity index over productive rearrangements. Here the immuneACCESS table is served through TCRdb, limited to in-frame sequences with V and J called. Missing clones are a known gap in these copies; in checked studies unresolved V genes cover under half, and the rest lacks a known reason. That table furnishes V, J and clone size, whereas the DNA furnished D and trimming. The sample table contains about 160,000 clones; only one count was recorded for 92% of them. Clones ranked in the top ten supply approximately 4.8% of the sample.

The receptor was derived from a man under 40 with COVID-19, enrolled during active disease. Sequenced sample: peripheral blood.

The nucleotide sequence reads TGTGCCAGCAGCTTAGGAGGGGGTCGCGGATATTATGGCTACACCTTC. Its protein product is CASSLGGGRGYYGYTF. Recombination joined TRBV7-2 with TRBJ1-2; TRBD1 is a possible D gene, resting on 6 matching bases. Reading the germline V gene gives CDR1 SGHTA and CDR2 FQGNSA. Deletion took 1 base off V and 5 bases off J, with a span of 17 bases between the germline ends. The CDR3 holds 16 amino acids from the cysteine to the phenylalanine. Only CDR3 DNA remains: 48 bases, in frame from the first base.